This T cell receptor (beta chain) came from a study of cytomegalovirus exposure and HLA in healthy donors. Donors were drawn from the approximately 130-subject validation cohort, separate from the approximately 670-subject first cohort. Turning to this clone: The antigen remains unidentified. One end of the junction varies from germline; a read error may be responsible.

Germline lookup yields CDR1 SSHAT and CDR2 FNYEAQ (reference sequence). CDR3 length: 14 residues. Study-wide results and limits: In vitro experiments confirmed that three CMV-associated chains were specific for CMV antigens. The study labeled 180 or so TCR beta chains cytomegalovirus-associated. Reports described diagnosis of cytomegalovirus status by the classifier as highly specific and sensitive.

Sequencing was performed with immunoSEQ multiplex PCR; in TCRdb, only in-frame clones are kept and a portion is missing. This table has around 150,000 clones, roughly 96% appearing once. This clonotype was sampled from a woman between 18 and 29 years old in good health and CMV-seronegative. The J gene is TRBJ2-1, the V gene TRBV7-7; weak D call: TRBD2 (7 bases). Sequenced material: PBMCs. CDR3 loop: CASSLAGAYNEQFF. CDR3 DNA sequence: TGTGCTAGCAGCTTGGCGGGGGCGTACAATGAGCAGTTCTTC.